This T cell receptor (beta chain) was profiled in a study of blood T cell repertoires in COVID-19. Germline V gene data show CDR1 as SGHVS and CDR2 as FQNEAQ. This CDR3 is built from 16 residues. Trimming removed 0 bases from V and 7 bases from J; junction bases left unmatched: 5. Assay: immunoSEQ multiplex PCR; the TCRdb copy retains only in-frame clones and omits some. Seen here are more than 90,000 clones, roughly 89% observed once, and the top ten hold around 16%. The Seattle site enrolled patients during active infection and followed them longitudinally. In its sample, this clone was seen many times.

The chain combines TRBV7-8 with TRBJ2-1; 11 bases are shared with TRBD2. The sample taken for sequencing was peripheral blood. This TCR came from a woman in her sixties or seventies with COVID-19, enrolled during active disease. The CDR3 DNA is TGTGCCAGCAGCTTAGCTAGCGGGGGGGCCCAAAATGAGCAGTTCTTC. It encodes CASSLASGGAQNEQFF.